These 13 T cell receptor beta chains came from one sample sequenced in a study of regulatory T cells in long-lasting Graves disease. TCR beta libraries were built with iRepertoire HTBI primers and Arm-PCR of CDR3 regions. TCRdb analysed the multiplex PCR reads with MiXCR anew, one entry per CDR3 protein. The data show 300,000 to 500,000 distinct CDR3 sequences, roughly 20% seen once. This sample's time point: persistent/refractory GD, antithyroid drugs over 5 years with positive TRAb. RNA extracted from PBMCs served as the sequencing template. The sequencing here drew on peripheral blood mononuclear cells (PBMCs), taken when the disease was refractory, from a patient treated with antithyroid drugs. The receptors come from a female donor with Graves disease.

This chain uses TRBV12-3 or TRBV12-4 with TRBJ2-4; maybe TRBD2 (6 bases). V was shortened by 7 bases and J by 6 bases, with 16 bases between the two germline ends. This CDR3 has 14 amino acids. CDR3 protein: CASTREIEGNIQYF. The DNA of the CDR3 is TGTGCCAGCACCCGGGAGATAGAGGGAAACATTCAGTACTTC.

The chain joins TRBV27 to TRBJ2-7; 7 bases are shared with TRBD1. Trimming took 5 bases from V and 5 from J; bases not matched to a gene: 12. Per germline, CDR1 MNHEY and CDR2 SMNVEV (reference sequence). The CDR3 runs 15 residues. DNA of the CDR3: TGTGCCAGCAGTCCGCAGGCGACAGGGCGCAACGAGCAGTACTTC. This gives the protein CASSPQATGRNEQYF.

This clonotype was counted ten times or more. The rearrangement uses TRBV11-2 and TRBJ2-5; D is ambiguous. Germline V CDR1 and CDR2: SGHAT, FQNNGV. The CDR3 covers 15 residues. Trimming took 1 base from V and 2 from J, leaving 11 bases between them. Here the CDR3 reads CASSLVPRPQETQYF. The CDR3 nucleotides read TGTGCCAGCAGCTTAGTTCCCCGCCCACAAGAGACCCAGTACTTC. The full variable domain, with the rest looked up from reference TRBV11-2 and TRBJ2-5, is EAGVAQSPRYKIIEKRQSVAFWCNPISGHATLYWYQQILGQGPKLLIQFQNNGVVDDSQLPKDRFSAERLKGVDSTLKIQPAKLEDSAVYLCASSLVPRPQETQYFGPGTRLLVL.

This clonotype has ten or more counts. The chain is built from TRBV6-5 and TRBJ1-6; D gene ambiguous. Trimming pared 0 bases from V and 1 base from J, leaving 10 bases between. The length of the CDR3 is 17 residues. Germline V gene data show CDR1 as MNHEY and CDR2 as SVGAGI. CDR3: CASSYSGVGSYNSPLHF. Here the CDR3 DNA reads TGTGCCAGCAGTTACTCTGGGGTTGGGTCCTATAATTCACCCCTCCACTTT.

This clonotype was seen more than once but under ten times. The V call is TRBV7-9, the J call TRBJ2-5; D ambiguous. Germline CDR1 and CDR2: SEHNR and FQNEAQ (reference sequence). Between the trimmed V and J ends, which lost 6 bases and 9 bases, there was a span of 14 bases. The CDR3 length is 12 residues. The CDR3 nucleotides read TGTGCCAGCAGTCAAATGGCTTCGTCCCAGTACTTC. This sequence encodes CASSQMASSQYF.

This clonotype was counted ten times or more. The gene calls are TRBV30 and TRBJ1-2; no firm D call. Germline V gene lookup returns CDR1 GTSNPN and CDR2 SVGIG (reference sequence). The V gene lost 1 base and the J gene lost 2 bases, with 11 bases spanning the gap. There are 14 residues in the CDR3. CDR3 coding DNA: TGTGCCTGGAGTGGTTTAACAGCGAACTATGGCTACACCTTC. This codes for CAWSGLTANYGYTF.

The chain has TRBV5-6 and TRBJ1-1, with D possibly being TRBD1 (5 bases). This CDR3 comprises 15 residues. Between the trimmed V and J ends, which lost 3 bases and 2 bases, there was a span of 14 bases. CDR1 and CDR2 from the germline V gene are SGHDT and YYEEEE. Written as DNA, the CDR3 is TGTGCCAGCAGCTCACTGACAGACCCCAACACTGAAGCTTTCTTT. Translation: CASSSLTDPNTEAFF.

This chain joins TRBV19 and TRBJ1-1; no firm D call. The V gene's germline CDR1 is LNHDA and CDR2 SQIVND (reference sequence). This CDR3 has 13 amino acids. Trimming left V 6 bases short and J 0 bases short, with 8 bases between. CDR3 bases: TGTGCCAGTAGGGTCAGCATGAACACTGAAGCTTTCTTT. This gives the protein CASRVSMNTEAFF.

The chain combines TRBV7-3 with TRBJ2-3; 11 bases fit TRBD2. Germline CDR1 SGHTA, CDR2 FQGTGA. The CDR3 contains 16 residues. Losses at the gene ends were 4 bases for V and 4 bases for J; bases not matched to a gene: 7. The CDR3 region is CASSSIAGGEADTQYF. The CDR3 region has the DNA TGTGCCAGCAGCTCCATAGCGGGAGGGGAGGCAGATACGCAGTATTTT. The entire variable domain, with the rest obtained from reference TRBV7-3 and TRBJ2-3, is as follows: GAGVSQTPSNKVTEKGKYVELRCDPISGHTALYWYRQSLGQGPEFLIYFQGTGAADDSGLPNDRFFAVRPEGSVSTLKIQRTERGDSAVYLCASSSIAGGEADTQYFGPGTRLTVL.

This clonotype was found many times. The chain carries TRBV12-3 or TRBV12-4 and TRBJ1-5; the match to TRBD1 covers 11 bases. This CDR3 spans 17 amino acids. Trimming took 6 bases from V and 7 from J; bases not matched to a gene: 14. For the CDR3, the DNA is TGTGCCAGCAGCTTGCAACCGACCGGGACAGGGGGGCAGCCCCAGCATTTT. Residues: CASSLQPTGTGGQPQHF.

The chain joins TRBV20-1 to TRBJ1-1; D is possibly TRBD1 (6 bases). The V and J ends lost 3 bases and 4 bases respectively, with 21 bases between them. This CDR3 region has 16 residues. Germline V gene data show CDR1 as DFQATT and CDR2 as SNEGSKA (reference sequence). The CDR3 sequence: CSARVSGSGGATEAFF. The CDR3 nucleotides read TGCAGTGCTAGGGTATCGGGGTCCGGGGGCGCCACTGAAGCTTTCTTT.

Notes on this clonotype: Given the absence of the conserved phenylalanine or tryptophan at the CDR3 end, a read error is likely. This chain joins TRBV7-9 and TRBJ2-5; D gene uncertain. Deletions cut 4 bases from V and 9 bases from J, with 12 bases between. The CDR3 totals 12 residues. CDR1 and CDR2 (germline): SEHNR, FQNEAQ (reference sequence). The CDR3 reads CASSSDLGAQYS. CDR3 DNA: TGTGCCAGCAGCTCGGATCTTGGGGCCCAGTACTCC.

The sample holds many counts of this clonotype. The V call is TRBV6-1, the J call TRBJ1-5, with 9 bases fitting TRBD1. Germline-derived CDR1 and CDR2 are MNHNS and SASEGT. With 7 bases clipped from V and 5 bases from J, the junction kept 12 bases outside the gene matches. CDR3 size: 16 residues. The CDR3 sequence is CASTERGQGTYQPQHF. Written as DNA, the CDR3 is TGTGCCAGCACCGAACGAGGACAGGGGACTTATCAGCCCCAGCATTTT.